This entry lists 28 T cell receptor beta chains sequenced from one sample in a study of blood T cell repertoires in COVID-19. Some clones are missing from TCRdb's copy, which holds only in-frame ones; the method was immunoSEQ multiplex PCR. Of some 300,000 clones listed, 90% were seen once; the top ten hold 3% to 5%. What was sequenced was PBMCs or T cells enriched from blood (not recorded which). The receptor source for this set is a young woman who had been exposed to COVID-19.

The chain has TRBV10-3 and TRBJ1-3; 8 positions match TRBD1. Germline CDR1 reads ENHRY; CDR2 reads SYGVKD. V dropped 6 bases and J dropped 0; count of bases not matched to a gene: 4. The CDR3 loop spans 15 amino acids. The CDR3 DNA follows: TGTGCCATCAGCCGACAGGGGACCTCTGGAAACACCATATATTTT. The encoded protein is CAISRQGTSGNTIYF.

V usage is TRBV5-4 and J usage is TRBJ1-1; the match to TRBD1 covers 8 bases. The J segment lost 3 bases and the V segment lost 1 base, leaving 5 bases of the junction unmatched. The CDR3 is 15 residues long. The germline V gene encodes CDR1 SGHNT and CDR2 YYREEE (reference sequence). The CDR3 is CASSLTGGIYTEAFF. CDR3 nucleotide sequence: TGTGCCAGCAGCTTGACAGGGGGTATTTACACTGAAGCTTTCTTT.

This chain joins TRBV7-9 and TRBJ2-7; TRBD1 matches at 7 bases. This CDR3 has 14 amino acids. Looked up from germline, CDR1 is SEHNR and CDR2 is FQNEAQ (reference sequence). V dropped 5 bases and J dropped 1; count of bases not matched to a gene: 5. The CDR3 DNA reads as TGTGCCAGCAGCCGGCCGGGACAGTCCTACGAGCAGTACTTC. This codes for CASSRPGQSYEQYF.

The CDR3 loop reads CASSPSGAGEQYF. The DNA of the CDR3 is TGCGCCAGCAGCCCGAGCGGGGCGGGGGAGCAGTACTTC. The rearrangement joins TRBV4-3 to TRBJ2-7; 7 bases fit TRBD2. Trimming at V came to 4 bases and at J to 7 bases, leaving 7 bases not matched to a gene. Germline V lookup: CDR1 LGHNA, CDR2 YSLEER. The CDR3 is 13 amino acids.

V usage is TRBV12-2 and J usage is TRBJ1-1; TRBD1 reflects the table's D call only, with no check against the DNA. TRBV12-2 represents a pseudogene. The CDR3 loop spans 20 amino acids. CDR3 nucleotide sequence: TGTGCAAGTCGCCGAGAGGGACAGGGTAGTGGCAGCACCGGGAACACTGAAGCTTTCTTT. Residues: CASRREGQGSGSTGNTEAFF.

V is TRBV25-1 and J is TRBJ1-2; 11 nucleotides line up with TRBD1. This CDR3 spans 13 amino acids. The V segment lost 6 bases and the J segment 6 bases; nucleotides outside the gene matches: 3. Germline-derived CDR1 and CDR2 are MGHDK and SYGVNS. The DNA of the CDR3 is TGTGCCAGCAGAGGGACAGGGGGGAATGGCTACACCTTC. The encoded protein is CASRGTGGNGYTF.

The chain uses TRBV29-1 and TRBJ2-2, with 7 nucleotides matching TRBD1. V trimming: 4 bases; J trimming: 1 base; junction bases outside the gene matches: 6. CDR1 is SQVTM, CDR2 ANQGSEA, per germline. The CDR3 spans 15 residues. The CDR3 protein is CSVGPRTGNTGELFF. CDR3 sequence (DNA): TGCAGCGTTGGTCCCCGGACAGGGAACACCGGGGAGCTGTTTTTT.

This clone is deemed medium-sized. The CDR3 bases are TGTGCCAGCAGCCAAGATAGGGACACCCCGGGCGACGAGCAGTACTTC. Encoded protein: CASSQDRDTPGDEQYF. The V gene is TRBV4-2, the J gene TRBJ2-7; D possibly corresponds to TRBD1 (6 bases). The CDR3 has 16 residues. Germline V gene sequence: CDR1 LGHNA, CDR2 YNFKEQ. Trimming took 0 bases from V and 5 from J, leaving 17 bases between them.

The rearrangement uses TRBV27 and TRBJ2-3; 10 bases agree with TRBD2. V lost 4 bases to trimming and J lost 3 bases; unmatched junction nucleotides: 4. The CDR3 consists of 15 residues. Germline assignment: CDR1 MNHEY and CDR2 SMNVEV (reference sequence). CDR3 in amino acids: CASSSPGLATDTQYF. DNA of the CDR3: TGTGCCAGCAGTTCACCGGGACTAGCGACAGATACGCAGTATTTT.

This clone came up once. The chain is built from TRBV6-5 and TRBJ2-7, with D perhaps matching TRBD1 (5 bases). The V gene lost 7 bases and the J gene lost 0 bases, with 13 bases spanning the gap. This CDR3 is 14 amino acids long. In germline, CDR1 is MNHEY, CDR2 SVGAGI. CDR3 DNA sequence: TGTGCCAGCATCCCCCAGGGTAGCTCCTACGAGCAGTACTTC. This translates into CASIPQGSSYEQYF.

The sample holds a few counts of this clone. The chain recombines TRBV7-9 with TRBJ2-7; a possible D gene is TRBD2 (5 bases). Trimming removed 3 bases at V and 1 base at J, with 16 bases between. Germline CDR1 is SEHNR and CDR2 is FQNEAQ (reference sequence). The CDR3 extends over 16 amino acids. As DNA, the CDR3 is TGTGCCAGCAGCTTCAACTCGATGGGCGGGTCCTACGAGCAGTACTTC. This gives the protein CASSFNSMGGSYEQYF.

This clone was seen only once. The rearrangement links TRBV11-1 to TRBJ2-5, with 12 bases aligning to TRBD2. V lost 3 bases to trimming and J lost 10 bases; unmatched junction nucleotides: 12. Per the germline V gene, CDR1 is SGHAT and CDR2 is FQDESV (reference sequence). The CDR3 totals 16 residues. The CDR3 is CASSFLAGGPNGDQYF. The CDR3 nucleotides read TGTGCCAGCAGCTTCCTAGCGGGGGGGCCTAACGGCGACCAGTACTTC.

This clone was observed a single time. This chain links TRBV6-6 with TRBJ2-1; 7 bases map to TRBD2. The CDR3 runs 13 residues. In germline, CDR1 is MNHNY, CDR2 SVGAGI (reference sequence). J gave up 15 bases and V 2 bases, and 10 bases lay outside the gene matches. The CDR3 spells CASSYGYAGEGFF. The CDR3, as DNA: TGTGCCAGCAGTTACGGCTACGCGGGGGAGGGGTTCTTC.

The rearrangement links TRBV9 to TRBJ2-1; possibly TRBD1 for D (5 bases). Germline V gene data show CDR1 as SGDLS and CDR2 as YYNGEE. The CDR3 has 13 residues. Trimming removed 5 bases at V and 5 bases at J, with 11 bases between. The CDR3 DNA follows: TGTGCCAGCAGTTCAAGGGGCGACAATGAGCAGTTCTTC. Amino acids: CASSSRGDNEQFF.

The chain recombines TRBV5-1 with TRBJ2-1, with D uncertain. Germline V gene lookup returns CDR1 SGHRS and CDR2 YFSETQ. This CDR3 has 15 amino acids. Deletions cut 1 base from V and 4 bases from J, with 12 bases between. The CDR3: CASSLRRKLYNEQFF. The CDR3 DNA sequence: TGCGCCAGCAGCTTGAGAAGAAAGCTGTACAATGAGCAGTTCTTC.

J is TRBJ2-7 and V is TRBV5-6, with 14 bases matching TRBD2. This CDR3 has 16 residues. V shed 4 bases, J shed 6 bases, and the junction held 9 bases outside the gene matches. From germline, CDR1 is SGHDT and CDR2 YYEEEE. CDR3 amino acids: CASSPGLAGVTSEQYF. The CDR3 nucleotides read TGTGCCAGCAGCCCGGGACTAGCGGGGGTTACCTCCGAGCAGTACTTC.

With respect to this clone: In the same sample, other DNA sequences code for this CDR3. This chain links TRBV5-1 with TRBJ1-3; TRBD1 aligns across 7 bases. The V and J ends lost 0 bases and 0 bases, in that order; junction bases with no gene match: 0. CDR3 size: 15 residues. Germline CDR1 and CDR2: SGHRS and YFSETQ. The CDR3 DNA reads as TGCGCCAGCAGCTTGGGGGACAGCTCTGGAAACACCATATATTTT. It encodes CASSLGDSSGNTIYF.

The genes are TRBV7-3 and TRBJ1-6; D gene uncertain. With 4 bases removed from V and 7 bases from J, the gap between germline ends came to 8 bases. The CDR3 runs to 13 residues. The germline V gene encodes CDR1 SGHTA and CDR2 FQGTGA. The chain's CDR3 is CASSSSGNSPLHF. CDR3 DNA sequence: TGTGCCAGCAGCTCCTCAGGAAATTCACCCCTCCACTTT.

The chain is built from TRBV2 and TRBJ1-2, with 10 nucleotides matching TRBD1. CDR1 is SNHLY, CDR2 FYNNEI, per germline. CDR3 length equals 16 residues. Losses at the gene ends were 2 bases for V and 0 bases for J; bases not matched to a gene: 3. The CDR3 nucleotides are TGTGCCAGCAGTGAAAGACAGGGGGCAGCTAACTATGGCTACACCTTC. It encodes CASSERQGAANYGYTF.

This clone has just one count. The CDR3 spells CASSGERGVPNIQYF. For the CDR3, the DNA is TGTGCCAGCAGTGGAGAGCGGGGGGTACCAAACATTCAGTACTTC. V is TRBV2 and J is TRBJ2-4, with 9 bases aligning to TRBD2. Unmatched junction bases numbered 7, after V lost 4 bases and J lost 6 bases. The length of the CDR3 is 15 residues. CDR1 is SNHLY, CDR2 FYNNEI, per germline.

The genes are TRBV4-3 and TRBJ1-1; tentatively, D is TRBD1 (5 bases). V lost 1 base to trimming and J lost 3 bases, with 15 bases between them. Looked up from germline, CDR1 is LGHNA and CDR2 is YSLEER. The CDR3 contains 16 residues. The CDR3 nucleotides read TGCGCCAGCAGCCAAGGGGAGAATCGGGGGTACACTGAAGCTTTCTTT. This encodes CASSQGENRGYTEAFF.

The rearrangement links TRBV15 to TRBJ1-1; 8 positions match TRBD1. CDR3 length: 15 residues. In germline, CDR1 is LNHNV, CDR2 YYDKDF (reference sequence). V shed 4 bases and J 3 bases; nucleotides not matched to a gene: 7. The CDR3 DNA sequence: TGTGCCACCAGCACGCCCAGGGGGCTACACACTGAAGCTTTCTTT. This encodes CATSTPRGLHTEAFF.

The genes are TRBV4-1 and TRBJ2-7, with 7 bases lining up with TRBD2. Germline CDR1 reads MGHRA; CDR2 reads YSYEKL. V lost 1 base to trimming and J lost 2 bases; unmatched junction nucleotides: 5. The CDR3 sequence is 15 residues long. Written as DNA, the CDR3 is TGCGCCAGCAGCCAAGTTGCGGGGGAGACCTACGAGCAGTACTTC. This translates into CASSQVAGETYEQYF.

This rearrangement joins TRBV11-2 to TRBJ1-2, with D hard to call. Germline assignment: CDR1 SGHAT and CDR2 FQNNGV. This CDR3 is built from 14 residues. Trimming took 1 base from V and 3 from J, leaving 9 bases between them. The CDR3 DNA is TGTGCCAGCAGCTTAGTTGGGCGGGACTATGGCTACACCTTC. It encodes CASSLVGRDYGYTF.

The CDR3 DNA sequence: TGCAGCGTTCCAGGGGGAAAAAACTATGGCTACACCTTC. It codes for CSVPGGKNYGYTF. This chain connects TRBV29-1 to TRBJ1-2; the match to TRBD1 covers 7 bases. CDR1 and CDR2 (germline): SQVTM, ANQGSEA. The CDR3 consists of 13 residues. V trimming: 5 bases; J trimming: 2 bases; junction bases outside the gene matches: 5.

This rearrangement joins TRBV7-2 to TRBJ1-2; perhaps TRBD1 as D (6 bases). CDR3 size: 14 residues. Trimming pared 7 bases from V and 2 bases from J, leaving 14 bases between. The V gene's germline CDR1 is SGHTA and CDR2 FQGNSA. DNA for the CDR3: TGTGCCAGCAACCCCGTACAGGGAAACTATGGCTACACCTTC. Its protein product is CASNPVQGNYGYTF.

The CDR3 sequence: CASSMAREAKNGELFF. The CDR3 coding sequence is TGTGCCAGTAGTATGGCAAGGGAGGCCAAGAACGGGGAGCTGTTTTTT. V is TRBV19 and J is TRBJ2-2; a weak D match, TRBD2 (6 bases). V was clipped by 3 bases and J by 7 bases, with 18 bases between them. In germline, CDR1 is LNHDA, CDR2 SQIVND (reference sequence). This CDR3 has 16 amino acids.

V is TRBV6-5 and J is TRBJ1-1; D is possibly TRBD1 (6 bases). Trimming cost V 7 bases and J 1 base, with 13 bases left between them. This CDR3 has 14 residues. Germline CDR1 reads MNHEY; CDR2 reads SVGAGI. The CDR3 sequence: CASKIQGANTEAFF. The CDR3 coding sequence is TGTGCCAGCAAAATACAGGGTGCGAACACTGAAGCTTTCTTT.